This T cell receptor (beta chain) is drawn from a study of blood T cell repertoires in COVID-19. The overall study: Samples taken during acute and convalescent COVID-19 were collected in the United States, Italy and Spain. T cells, B-cell-depleted T cells, or PBMCs provided the cDNA or gDNA that served as material.

The table lists this clone with a count of one. Authors' analysis steps: Nucleated cell number was recorded as an estimate derived from reference gene primer amplification. Clones were sequenced by immunoSEQ multiplex PCR, and TCRdb holds only the in-frame ones, with some missing. V, J and clone size reflect that table, while D and trimming were determined from the DNA. Found here are over 25,000 clones, about 91% of them singletons; the top ten hold around 2.4%. CDR1 is SGHRS and CDR2 is YFSETQ in the germline V gene. V lost 2 bases, J lost 3 bases, and 4 bases stayed unmatched. The CDR3 consists of 14 residues.

The chain joins TRBV5-1 to TRBJ2-7; 8 positions agree with TRBD2. Sequencing was performed on peripheral blood. This receptor was identified in a man in his fifties with active COVID-19. CDR3 in DNA: TGCGCCAGCAGCTTCGGCAGCGGGAGCTACGAGCAGTACTTC. It yields the protein CASSFGSGSYEQYF. Variable domain in full (rest from reference TRBV5-1 and TRBJ2-7): KAGVTQTPRYLIKTRGQQVTLSCSPISGHRSVSWYQQTPGQGLQFLFEYFSETQRNKGNFPGRFSGRQFSNSRSEMNVSTLELGDSALYLCASSFGSGSYEQYFGPGTRLTVT.